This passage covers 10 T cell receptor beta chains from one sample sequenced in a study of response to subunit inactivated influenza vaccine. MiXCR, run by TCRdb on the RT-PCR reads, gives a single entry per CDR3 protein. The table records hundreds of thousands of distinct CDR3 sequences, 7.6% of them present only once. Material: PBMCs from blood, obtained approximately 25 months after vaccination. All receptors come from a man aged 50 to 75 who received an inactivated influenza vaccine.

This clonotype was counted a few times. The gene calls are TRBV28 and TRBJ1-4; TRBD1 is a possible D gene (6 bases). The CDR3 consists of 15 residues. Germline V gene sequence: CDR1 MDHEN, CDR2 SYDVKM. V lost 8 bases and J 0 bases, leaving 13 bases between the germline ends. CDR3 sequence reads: CASVVGGSTNEKLFF. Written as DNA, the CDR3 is TGTGCCAGCGTTGTGGGGGGCTCAACTAATGAAAAACTGTTTTTT.

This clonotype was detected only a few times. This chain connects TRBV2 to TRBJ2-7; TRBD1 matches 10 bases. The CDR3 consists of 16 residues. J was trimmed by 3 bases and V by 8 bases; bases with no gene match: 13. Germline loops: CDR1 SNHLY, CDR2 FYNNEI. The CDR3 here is CASPPGQGTYNYEQYF. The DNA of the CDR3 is TGTGCCAGCCCCCCGGGACAGGGGACATACAACTACGAGCAGTACTTC. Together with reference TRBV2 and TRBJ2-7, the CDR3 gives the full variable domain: EPEVTQTPSHQVTQMGQEVILRCVPISNHLYFYWYRQILGQKVEFLVSFYNNEISEKSEIFDDQFSVERPDGSNFTLKIRSTKLEDSAMYFCASPPGQGTYNYEQYFGPGTRLTVT.

The CDR3 is CASSRPGLNEQFF. CDR3 coding DNA: TGTGCCAGCAGTCGGCCCGGACTGAATGAGCAGTTCTTC. This chain uses TRBV6-2 or TRBV6-3 with TRBJ2-1; TRBD2 might be the D (5 bases). The length of the CDR3 is 13 residues. Germline V gene sequence: CDR1 MNHEY, CDR2 SVGEGT. Between the trimmed V and J ends, which lost 5 bases and 7 bases, there was a span of 12 bases.

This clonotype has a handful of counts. The CDR3 spells CAIRRDFSYEQYF. CDR3 coding DNA: TGTGCCATCCGACGGGACTTCTCCTACGAGCAGTACTTC. The rearrangement joins TRBV28 to TRBJ2-7, with D perhaps matching TRBD2 (6 bases). Germline V gene sequence: CDR1 MDHEN, CDR2 SYDVKM. V lost 10 bases and J 0 bases, leaving 13 bases between the germline ends. The CDR3 has 13 residues.

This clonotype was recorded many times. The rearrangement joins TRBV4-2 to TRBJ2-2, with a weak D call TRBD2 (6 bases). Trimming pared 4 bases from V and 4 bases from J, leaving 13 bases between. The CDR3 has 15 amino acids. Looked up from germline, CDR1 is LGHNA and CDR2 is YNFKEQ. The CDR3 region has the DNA TGTGCCAGCAGCCTGGGAGACGGGGGCACCGGGGAGCTGTTTTTT. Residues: CASSLGDGGTGELFF.

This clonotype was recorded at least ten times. The CDR3 nucleotides are TGTGCCAGCAGGAACTGGCAGGAAAACACTGAAGCTTTCTTT. It translates to CASRNWQENTEAFF. V gene TRBV6-1 combines with J gene TRBJ1-1; D gene unclear. The CDR3 contains 14 residues. Trimming removed 6 bases at V and 2 bases at J, with 13 bases between. The germline CDR1 and CDR2 sequences are MNHNS and SASEGT.

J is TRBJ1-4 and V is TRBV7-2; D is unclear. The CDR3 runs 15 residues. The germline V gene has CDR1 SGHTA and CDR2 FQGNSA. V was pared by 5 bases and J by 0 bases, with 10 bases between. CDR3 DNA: TGTGCCAGCAGCCCGGACTTTGCAACTAATGAAAAACTGTTTTTT. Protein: CASSPDFATNEKLFF.

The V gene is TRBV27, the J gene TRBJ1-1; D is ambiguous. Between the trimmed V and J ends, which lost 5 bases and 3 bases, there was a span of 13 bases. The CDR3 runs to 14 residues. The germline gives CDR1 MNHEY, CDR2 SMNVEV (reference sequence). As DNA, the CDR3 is TGTGCCAGCAGTCCCCTGGGTGGGGACACTGAAGCTTTCTTT. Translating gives CASSPLGGDTEAFF.

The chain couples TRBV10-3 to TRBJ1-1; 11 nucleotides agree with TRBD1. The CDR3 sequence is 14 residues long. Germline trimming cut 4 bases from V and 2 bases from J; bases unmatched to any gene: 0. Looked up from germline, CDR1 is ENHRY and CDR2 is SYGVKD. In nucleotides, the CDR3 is TGTGCCATCAGTGGGACAGGGGGCAACACTGAAGCTTTCTTT. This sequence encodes CAISGTGGNTEAFF.

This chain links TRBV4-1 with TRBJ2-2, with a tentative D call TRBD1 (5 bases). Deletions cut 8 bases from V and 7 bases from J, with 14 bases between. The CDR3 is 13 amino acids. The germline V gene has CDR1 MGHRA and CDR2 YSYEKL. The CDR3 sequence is CASSGHASGELFF. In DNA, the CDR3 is TGCGCCAGCTCAGGACACGCCAGCGGGGAGCTGTTTTTT.